The rows below give T cell receptor beta chains drawn from one sample of a study of vaccination and CD4 T cells after COVID-19. Using its own MiXCR run on the PCR reads, TCRdb lists one record per CDR3 protein. The repertoire holds almost 15,000 distinct CDR3 sequences, with 20% to 25% as singletons. What these receptors recognize is not known. The sample consisted of CD4+ T cells from blood, cultured in vitro, taken before SARS-CoV-2 vaccination. The receptor source for this set is a human donor who received a COVID-19 vaccine. Both conserved end residues are part of each CDR3. A D gene is named only where the DNA matches it firmly. Only some rows state a clone size, as once, few, many or a class for expanded clones.

clone size	V gene	D gene	J gene	CDR3 DNA	CDR3 protein
-	TRBV12-3/TRBV12-4	-	TRBJ2-5	TGTGCCAGCACCGGGGACACTCAAGAGACCCAGTACTTC	CASTGDTQETQYF
few	TRBV6-1	-	TRBJ1-6	TGTGCCAGCAGTGAAGCGAGTAGGGTCAATTCACCCCTCCACTTT	CASSEASRVNSPLHF
few	TRBV7-9	-	TRBJ2-2	TGTGCCAGCAGTGACATCGGGACTGGGCTTTCAACCGGGGAGCTGTTTTTT	CASSDIGTGLSTGELFF
-	TRBV12-3/TRBV12-4	-	TRBJ2-7	TGTGCCAGCAGTTTAACAGGGTCCTACGAGCAGTACTTC	CASSLTGSYEQYF
-	TRBV20-1	TRBD2	TRBJ2-3	TGCAGTGCTACCACGACTAGCGGGGATAACGAAGATACGCAGTATTTT	CSATTTSGDNEDTQYF
-	TRBV25-1	-	TRBJ2-3	TGTGCCAGCAGTGAGGGACCTTGGGATACGCAGTATTTT	CASSEGPWDTQYF
-	TRBV18	TRBD1	TRBJ1-5	TGTGCCAGCTCACGAGGACAGGGACCAAATCAGCCCCAGCATTTT	CASSRGQGPNQPQHF
-	TRBV12-3/TRBV12-4	-	TRBJ1-2	TGTGCCAGCAGTTTAAGGGGCAGTCGTTATGGCTACACCTTC	CASSLRGSRYGYTF
-	TRBV5-4	-	TRBJ2-1	TGTGCCAGCAGCCGTCCTTCTAGCGACTCCTACAATGAGCAGTTCTTC	CASSRPSSDSYNEQFF
medium-sized	TRBV7-2	-	TRBJ2-5	TGTGCCAGCAGCTTACAGCTCCGCGCCAATTTGCCAGAGACCCAGTACTTC	CASSLQLRANLPETQYF
few	TRBV19	-	TRBJ1-1	TGTGCCAGTAGTAACAAACGGGGGGCGAACACTGAAGCTTTCTTT	CASSNKRGANTEAFF
-	TRBV9	-	TRBJ1-2	TGTGCCAGCAGCGTAGCTACAGGGCTCTATGGCTACACCTTC	CASSVATGLYGYTF
few	TRBV5-1	-	TRBJ1-2	TGCGCCAGCAGCATTCCGGGACACTATGGCTACACCTTC	CASSIPGHYGYTF
-	TRBV27	TRBD1	TRBJ1-2	TGTGCCAGCAGTCGGCAAGCGACAGGGGGCGTGTATGGCTACACCTTC	CASSRQATGGVYGYTF
-	TRBV18	-	TRBJ1-2	TGTGCCAGCTCACCCGAGGACCGCTATGGCTACACCTTC	CASSPEDRYGYTF
-	TRBV5-1	-	TRBJ2-3	TGCGCCAGCAGCTTGGCCGTGAGCACAGATACGCAGTATTTT	CASSLAVSTDTQYF
-	TRBV19	-	TRBJ2-4	TGTGCCAGTAGTATATCCGGGGTCGGAGCCAAAAACATTCAGTACTTC	CASSISGVGAKNIQYF
few	TRBV4-2	TRBD1	TRBJ1-3	TGTGCCAGCAGCCAAGACGCACAGGGGAAGACTGGAAACACCATATATTTT	CASSQDAQGKTGNTIYF
-	TRBV11-2	-	TRBJ2-7	TGTGCCAGCAACCGGGCAGGGTGCAATCGGGCCAACTACGAGCAGTACTTC	CASNRAGCNRANYEQYF
medium-sized	TRBV24-1	-	TRBJ1-2	TGTGCCACCAGTGGCTTGAGGGAAAATGATGGCTACACCTTC	CATSGLRENDGYTF
few	TRBV6-2/TRBV6-3	-	TRBJ1-2	TGTGCCAGCAGTCCCCGGGGAGGGAAGAACTATGGCTACACCTTC	CASSPRGGKNYGYTF
-	TRBV30	-	TRBJ1-3	TGTGCCTGGACCTCCGGGACCCCTGGAAACACCATATATTTT	CAWTSGTPGNTIYF
-	TRBV10-3	TRBD1	TRBJ1-5	TGTGCCATCAGTGAACAGGGGGCTAGGCCCCAGCATTTT	CAISEQGARPQHF